These T cell receptor beta chains were read from a single sample in a study of T cells in localized non-small cell lung cancer. Some clones are missing from TCRdb's copy, which holds only in-frame ones; the method was immunoSEQ multiplex PCR. The sample shows 950 to 1,500 clones, 27% of them seen only once. Source: lung tumor tissue, taken before any cancer treatment. The receptors originated from a female donor of 60 years or more with stage III squamous cell lung carcinoma. Both conserved end residues are part of each CDR3. The order of the fields is J gene, D gene, V gene, CDR3 protein. The D gene is left open where the match is weak.

TRBJ1-6	.	TRBV5-1	CASSLGQASPNNSPLHF
TRBJ2-1	.	TRBV11-3	CASSFGQGIGNEQFF
TRBJ2-3	.	TRBV11-3	CASRGEASTDTQYF
TRBJ2-5	.	TRBV28	CASSSPGGLGETQYF
TRBJ2-1	.	TRBV11-3	CASSLVGGASSYNEQFF
TRBJ2-3	.	TRBV11-3	CASSSRGLDADTQYF
TRBJ2-3	.	TRBV6-8	CASSYSNRRFTDTQYF
TRBJ2-3	.	TRBV11-3	CASSPGLPTDTQYF
TRBJ2-3	.	TRBV5-1	CASSLASAPDTQYF
TRBJ2-6	.	TRBV28	CASSLGEVGANVLTF
TRBJ2-2	.	TRBV9	CASSPGVALGELFF
TRBJ2-3	.	TRBV6-8	CASSYSVGAMATQYF
TRBJ2-1	.	TRBV28	CASSNQAGGSYNEQFF
TRBJ1-1	.	TRBV19	CASSIWQTGNTEAFF
TRBJ2-2	.	TRBV9	CASSVGNTGELFF
TRBJ2-1	.	TRBV9	CASSAGPSAYNEQFF
TRBJ1-1	.	TRBV5-1	CASSLASANTEAFF
TRBJ1-2	TRBD1	TRBV19	CASRTRPGQGAKLYGYTF
TRBJ1-1	.	TRBV19	CASSMVGAEAFF
TRBJ2-1	TRBD1	TRBV9	CASSQDEGTGPNEQFF
TRBJ2-1	TRBD1	TRBV10-3	CAISESGQQYNEQFF
TRBJ2-3	TRBD2	TRBV11-1	CASRRTSDSTDTQYF
TRBJ1-5	.	TRBV6-7	CASSESGAQHF
TRBJ2-2	.	TRBV5-1	CASSLSGVNTGELFF
TRBJ2-5	.	TRBV14	CASSLLARKGETQYF
TRBJ2-5	.	TRBV6-8	CASQASMNSQETQYF
TRBJ1-1	.	TRBV6-8	CASSDEGGTEAFF
TRBJ2-7	.	TRBV29-1	CSAARTPGDEQYF
TRBJ1-1	TRBD1	TRBV11-3	CASSGRQGNTEAFF
TRBJ2-5	.	TRBV6-8	CASSGGGQKETQYF
TRBJ1-1	.	TRBV11-3	CASSPGPPNGLGNTEAFF
TRBJ1-1	.	TRBV5-4	CASSTDRTPEAFF
TRBJ1-3	.	TRBV19	CASEEGLFSGNTIYF
TRBJ1-2	.	TRBV19	CASHTGSATYGYTF
TRBJ1-1	.	TRBV11-3	CASSRRDGQINTEAFF
TRBJ2-1	TRBD1	TRBV10-3	CAISESDRLGEQFF
TRBJ2-2	.	TRBV9	CASSVTRDESTGELFF
TRBJ2-3	TRBD2	TRBV28	CASSSGPSGTDTQYF
TRBJ1-4	.	TRBV19	CASSIVQGPNEKLFF
TRBJ1-1	.	TRBV11-3	CASSLDGAIPEAFF
TRBJ2-1	TRBD2	TRBV19	CASSTSGYNEQFF
TRBJ2-2	TRBD1	TRBV13	CASSLGGRQGRTGELFF